The 27 T cell receptor beta chains below were found in one sample sequenced in a study of CD8 T cell repertoires and HIV-1 epitope variants (dated by TCRdb to 2018 to 2020). The antigens of these receptors remain unknown. The receptor library was made with the immunoSEQ multiplex PCR assay. TCRdb limited this immuneACCESS table to in-frame rearrangements with V and J called. A share of clones is missing; checked studies link under half to unresolved V genes, and the rest is unexplained. Recorded for this sample are more than 4,000 clones; approximately 67% of them occurred a single time. About 46% of the sample comes from the top ten. Sequenced: cultured CD8+ T cells derived from PBMCs. Source of these receptors: a male donor with HIV.

The chain recombines TRBV6-6 with TRBJ1-2; 8 bases line up with TRBD1. Germline V gives CDR1 MNHNY, CDR2 SVGAGI (reference sequence). V gave up 4 bases and J gave up 7 bases; unmatched junction bases: 5. This CDR3 is built from 13 residues. Here the CDR3 reads CASSLQGDGGYTF. For the CDR3, the DNA is TGTGCCAGCAGTTTACAGGGGGACGGTGGCTACACCTTC.

The chain couples TRBV18 to TRBJ2-3; D perhaps matches TRBD1 (6 bases). Germline CDR1 KGHSH, CDR2 LQKENI. CDR3 length equals 15 residues. The V end was cut by 3 bases, the J end by 5 bases, with 15 bases between. CDR3 in amino acids: CASSPAGALGDTQYF. The CDR3 DNA is TGTGCCAGCTCACCCGCAGGGGCCTTGGGAGATACGCAGTATTTT.

The chain combines TRBV2 with TRBJ2-3; 7 bases line up with TRBD2. Germline values: CDR1 SNHLY, CDR2 FYNNEI. V was clipped by 7 bases and J by 6 bases; unmatched bases: 7. This CDR3 has 13 residues. The CDR3 bases are TGTGCCAGCACTGATCTAGCGGCGGATACGCAGTATTTT. This encodes CASTDLAADTQYF.

The rearrangement uses TRBV6-4 and TRBJ1-2; 10 bases agree with TRBD1. Germline CDR1 is MRHNA and CDR2 is SNTAGT. V dropped 7 bases and J dropped 0; count of bases not matched to a gene: 11. The CDR3 totals 17 residues. The CDR3 loop reads CASIEDRGIPPNYGYTF. CDR3 DNA sequence: TGTGCCAGCATAGAGGACAGGGGGATCCCTCCTAACTATGGCTACACCTTC.

CDR3 in amino acids: CASSEGDSNQPQHF. CDR3 nucleotide sequence: TGTGCCAGCAGTGAGGGTGATAGCAATCAGCCCCAGCATTTT. V usage is TRBV2 and J usage is TRBJ1-5; D call uncertain. The CDR3 is made up of 14 amino acids. The V gene lost 3 bases and the J gene lost 0 bases, with 6 bases spanning the gap. Germline CDR1 reads SNHLY; CDR2 reads FYNNEI.

This clone is a singleton in its sample. The genes are TRBV7-8 and TRBJ2-7; possible D gene TRBD2, 6 bases. Germline V gene sequence: CDR1 SGHVS, CDR2 FQNEAQ. This CDR3 region has 14 residues. The V end was cut by 4 bases, the J end by 3 bases, with 13 bases between. The CDR3 region is CASSSAGRLYEQYF. In DNA, the CDR3 is TGTGCCAGCAGCTCCGCGGGACGGCTCTACGAGCAGTACTTC.

The V gene is TRBV10-3, the J gene TRBJ2-7; D could derive from TRBD1 or TRBD2 (5 bases each). From germline, CDR1 is ENHRY and CDR2 SYGVKD. Deletions cut 2 bases from V and 13 bases from J, with 18 bases between. The CDR3 is 13 residues long. Here the CDR3 reads CAISEDRWGPQYF. Written as DNA, the CDR3 is TGTGCCATCAGTGAGGATCGCTGGGGACCGCAATACTTC.

In its sample, this clone was seen a few times. This sequence joins TRBV19 and TRBJ2-7; TRBD2 matches 9 bases. This CDR3 comprises 13 residues. The germline gives CDR1 LNHDA, CDR2 SQIVND (reference sequence). The trim removed 8 bases at V and 4 bases at J, leaving 6 bases unmatched. DNA of the CDR3: TGTGCCAGTGCGGAACTAGCGGGTTACGAGCAGTACTTC. This translates into CASAELAGYEQYF.

V gene TRBV6-6 combines with J gene TRBJ2-7; D is unclear. Germline V gene data show CDR1 as MNHNY and CDR2 as SVGAGI (reference sequence). The CDR3 contains 13 residues. Trimming left V 8 bases short and J 7 bases short, with 18 bases between. CDR3 sequence (DNA): TGTGCCAGCGGACGGAGTTCCCCCGGGGAGCAGTACTTC. Translated: CASGRSSPGEQYF.

The chain has TRBV7-9 and TRBJ2-1; a weak D match, TRBD2 (7 bases). Trimming shortened V by 0 bases and J by 6 bases, and 12 bases separated the two germline ends. The CDR3 is made up of 15 amino acids. Germline CDR1 and CDR2: SEHNR and FQNEAQ (reference sequence). CDR3 DNA sequence: TGTGCCAGCAGCTTAGCGGGGGGGCCAGGCAATGAGCAGTTCTTC. This sequence encodes CASSLAGGPGNEQFF.

The count of this clone is one. This sequence joins TRBV27 and TRBJ2-7; the D gene is possibly TRBD2 (5 bases). The ends were cut back, 4 bases at V and 2 bases at J, with 9 bases in the middle. This CDR3 comprises 13 residues. Germline V gives CDR1 MNHEY, CDR2 SMNVEV (reference sequence). The CDR3: CASSYFGAYEQYF. CDR3 coding DNA: TGTGCCAGCAGTTACTTCGGGGCCTACGAGCAGTACTTC.

This clone was detected a few times. This rearrangement joins TRBV15 to TRBJ2-3; 13 nucleotides match TRBD2. The germline gives CDR1 LNHNV, CDR2 YYDKDF (reference sequence). J gave up 4 bases and V 3 bases, and 1 base lay outside the gene matches. The CDR3 is made up of 15 amino acids. This CDR3 is CATSSTSGGADTQYF. CDR3 coding DNA: TGTGCCACCAGCAGTACTAGCGGGGGGGCAGATACGCAGTATTTT.

This chain links TRBV12-2 with TRBJ2-2; the table's D call TRBD2 went unverified against the DNA. TRBV12-2 is a pseudogene segment. The CDR3 is 13 residues long. CDR3 sequence (DNA): TGTGCAAGTCGCCCGGGGAACACCGGGGAGCTGTTTTTT. This sequence encodes CASRPGNTGELFF.

This clone was seen just once. The gene calls are TRBV5-4 and TRBJ2-2; a possible D gene is TRBD1 (5 bases). Per the germline V gene, CDR1 is SGHNT and CDR2 is YYREEE (reference sequence). This CDR3 has 13 residues. Deletions cut 2 bases from V and 6 bases from J, with 8 bases between. CDR3 loop: CASSFLGPGELFF. DNA for the CDR3: TGTGCCAGCAGCTTTCTGGGGCCCGGGGAGCTGTTTTTT. Complete variable domain (other parts from reference TRBV5-4 and TRBJ2-2): ETGVTQSPTHLIKTRGQQVTLRCSSQSGHNTVSWYQQALGQGPQFIFQYYREEENGRGNFPPRFSGLQFPNYSSELNVNALELDDSALYLCASSFLGPGELFFGEGSRLTVL.

Only one count was recorded for this clone. The chain employs TRBV28 and TRBJ1-1, with unresolved D. The V end lost 5 bases, the J end lost 0 bases, and 13 bases lay between the germline ends. This CDR3 contains 15 residues. Germline-derived CDR1 and CDR2 are MDHEN and SYDVKM. For the CDR3, the DNA is TGTGCCAGCAGTGCCCAAGGATGGCTGAACACTGAAGCTTTCTTT. Its translation is CASSAQGWLNTEAFF.

This clone was recorded a few times. The genes are TRBV5-1 and TRBJ1-3; 7 bases agree with TRBD1. CDR1 is SGHRS, CDR2 YFSETQ, per germline. There are 13 residues in the CDR3. Trimming at V came to 4 bases and at J to 8 bases, leaving 6 bases not matched to a gene. The CDR3 protein is CASSPDRVDTIYF. The CDR3 DNA sequence: TGCGCCAGCAGCCCCGACAGGGTTGACACCATATATTTT.

CDR3 bases: TGTGCCAGCCTCCCGTACGGGGTCGCCTACGAGCAGTACTTC. Protein product: CASLPYGVAYEQYF. This chain joins TRBV5-4 and TRBJ2-7; D may be TRBD2 (5 bases). The CDR3 loop spans 14 amino acids. Trimming stripped 7 bases from V and 2 bases from J, with 16 bases between. Germline V CDR1 and CDR2: SGHNT, YYREEE (reference sequence).

The gene calls are TRBV5-6 and TRBJ2-5; D ambiguous. Trimming shortened V by 4 bases and J by 5 bases, and 9 bases separated the two germline ends. The germline CDR1 and CDR2 sequences are SGHDT and YYEEEE. The CDR3 runs 12 residues. CDR3 residues: CASSPEGETQYF. In DNA, the CDR3 is TGTGCCAGCAGCCCGGAAGGGGAGACCCAGTACTTC.

The chain recombines TRBV5-1 with TRBJ2-7; 8 bases agree with TRBD1. The germline CDR1 and CDR2 sequences are SGHRS and YFSETQ. The CDR3 consists of 14 residues. J was trimmed by 3 bases and V by 4 bases; bases with no gene match: 6. The CDR3 bases are TGCGCCAGCAGCCAATCTGGACAGGGCTACGAGCAGTACTTC. Its protein product is CASSQSGQGYEQYF.

This chain connects TRBV27 to TRBJ2-3, with D perhaps matching TRBD2 (5 bases). CDR1 is MNHEY and CDR2 is SMNVEV in the germline V gene (reference sequence). The CDR3 has 15 amino acids. V gave up 2 bases and J gave up 2 bases, with 11 bases separating them. The CDR3 sequence is CASSLEEADTDTQYF. Written as DNA, the CDR3 is TGTGCCAGCAGTTTAGAGGAGGCGGACACAGATACGCAGTATTTT.

The chain carries TRBV7-6 and TRBJ2-7, with D maybe TRBD2 (6 bases). Germline V gives CDR1 SGHVS, CDR2 FNYEAQ. The V and J ends lost 2 bases and 6 bases respectively, with 8 bases between them. The CDR3 contains 12 residues. The CDR3 nucleotides are TGTGCCAGCAGCTTACGAGCGGGCGAGCAGTACTTC. It encodes CASSLRAGEQYF.

The rearrangement links TRBV5-1 to TRBJ1-1; tentatively, D is TRBD1 (5 bases). The V end lost 0 bases, the J end lost 4 bases, and 10 bases lay between the germline ends. Per germline, CDR1 SGHRS and CDR2 YFSETQ. CDR3 length: 14 amino acids. This chain's CDR3 is CASSLVGRGTEAFF. The CDR3 coding sequence is TGCGCCAGCAGCTTGGTTGGAAGGGGCACTGAAGCTTTCTTT.

This clone was observed once. Other DNA sequences in this specimen translate into the identical CDR3. The V call is TRBV6-1, the J call TRBJ1-5; 7 bases match TRBD1. The CDR3 is made up of 15 amino acids. Germline CDR1 reads MNHNS; CDR2 reads SASEGT. With 6 bases clipped from V and 7 bases from J, the junction kept 12 bases outside the gene matches. The CDR3 bases are TGTGCCAGCAGGGGACTGACAGGGCGAGGGCAGCCCCAGCATTTT. As protein: CASRGLTGRGQPQHF.

A few counts support this clone. The CDR3: CASSQDRDGRYGYTF. The CDR3 coding sequence is TGCGCCAGCAGCCAAGATCGCGACGGACGGTATGGCTACACCTTC. This chain joins TRBV4-3 and TRBJ1-2; no reliable D call. V was clipped by 0 bases and J by 5 bases, with 13 bases between them. The CDR3 loop spans 15 amino acids. CDR1 is LGHNA, CDR2 YSLEER, per germline.

This chain connects TRBV4-1 to TRBJ1-1; D is perhaps TRBD1 (5 bases). The CDR3 extends over 15 amino acids. With 1 base removed from V and 3 bases from J, the gap between germline ends came to 12 bases. Germline lookup yields CDR1 MGHRA and CDR2 YSYEKL. This chain's CDR3 is CASSQVLGPYTEAFF. In DNA form, the CDR3 reads TGCGCCAGCAGCCAAGTCTTGGGACCCTACACTGAAGCTTTCTTT.

The chain uses TRBV27 and TRBJ2-5, with D possibly being TRBD2 (6 bases). This CDR3 spans 14 amino acids. V gave up 5 bases and J gave up 2 bases, with 12 bases separating them. Germline V gene sequence: CDR1 MNHEY, CDR2 SMNVEV (reference sequence). CDR3 amino acids: CASSSLGGQETQYF. CDR3 nucleotides: TGTGCCAGCAGTAGTCTGGGGGGACAAGAGACCCAGTACTTC.

The chain is built from TRBV11-1 and TRBJ2-7; TRBD2 might be the D (7 bases). The CDR3 loop spans 16 amino acids. Germline V gene sequence: CDR1 SGHAT, CDR2 FQDESV (reference sequence). Trimming took off 2 bases at V and 5 bases at J, with 19 bases between the two ends. The DNA for the CDR3 is TGTGCCAGCAGCTTAATGGCCGCGGAAGGGGGGGACGAGCAGTACTTC. Translated: CASSLMAAEGGDEQYF. Based on the CDR3 plus reference TRBV11-1 and TRBJ2-7, the full variable domain is EAEVAQSPRYKITEKSQAVAFWCDPISGHATLYWYRQILGQGPELLVQFQDESVVDDSQLPKDRFSAERLKGVDSTLKIQPAELGDSAMYLCASSLMAAEGGDEQYFGPGTRLTVT.